The present TCR beta chain was sequenced within a study of T cells in Graves' hyperthyroidism and ophthalmopathy. Study in general: Peripheral blood was obtained at initial diagnosis, preceding any treatment.

The CDR3 length is 14 residues. Trimming removed 2 bases from V and 8 bases from J, with 13 bases in between. What was amplified from RNA transcripts were TCR beta CDR3 regions. TCR CDR3 underwent first-round RT-PCR with the HTBI primer set. Each CDR3 protein gets one entry after TCRdb re-called the multiplex PCR reads with MiXCR. The sample includes about 760,000 distinct CDR3 sequences, 30% to 40% of them seen just once. Stability of Graves' hyperthyroidism was defined as absent ophthalmopathy progression within 18 months. With a duration under 2 months, the hyperthyroidism was newly diagnosed in patients aged 18 to 65. The authors obtained PBMCs from over 7.5 ml of fresh peripheral blood.

This TCR came from a woman in her 40s with Graves' hyperthyroidism. The chain employs TRBV12-3 or TRBV12-4 and TRBJ1-3; D remains unclear. Source material: blood. For the CDR3, the DNA is TGTGCCAGCAGTTTAAGGACTAAATTGGACACCATATATTTT. This gives the protein CASSLRTKLDTIYF.